Listed here are 4 T cell receptor beta chains from one sample, sequenced in a study of OX40 agonist ivuxolimab in advanced cancers. TCRdb keeps only in-frame clones here, not all; method: immunoSEQ multiplex PCR. The repertoire includes fewer than 25,000 clones, less than 90% of them detected once, and nearly 25% sits in the top ten. This specimen was CD4+ or CD8+ T cells sorted from blood, taken in a trial of the OX40 agonist ivuxolimab. Receptors originate from an adult with an advanced solid tumor such as melanoma, head and neck, liver or kidney cancer.

This chain links TRBV5-1 with TRBJ2-7, with TRBD1 matching over 7 bases. This CDR3 contains 14 residues. Germline V gives CDR1 SGHRS, CDR2 YFSETQ. V was pared by 0 bases and J by 7 bases, with 7 bases of the junction left unmatched. CDR3: CASSLATGAVEQYF. The CDR3, as DNA: TGCGCCAGCAGCTTGGCCACAGGGGCGGTTGAGCAGTACTTC.

The chain combines TRBV11-2 with TRBJ2-1; 10 bases line up with TRBD2. The CDR3 length is 15 residues. Germline CDR1 and CDR2: SGHAT and FQNNGV. The trim removed 1 base at V and 6 bases at J, leaving 3 bases unmatched. The CDR3 bases are TGTGCCAGCAGCTTAGGGACTAGCGGACTCAATGAGCAGTTCTTC. This codes for CASSLGTSGLNEQFF.

A word on this clone: The junction departs from germline at one end; a sequencing error may be responsible. The chain links TRBV5-4 to TRBJ2-1; tentative D call: TRBD2 (6 bases). This CDR3 has 18 amino acids. Germline lookup yields CDR1 SGHNT and CDR2 YYREEE (reference sequence). CDR3 sequence reads: CASSQDLWFSGPYNEQFF. Here the CDR3 DNA reads TGCGCCAGCAGCCAAGATCTCTGGTTTAGCGGTCCCTACAATGAGCAGTTCTTC.

This clone was counted a single time. The J gene is TRBJ1-2, the V gene TRBV21-1; TRBD1 is the table's D call and was not checked against the DNA. TRBV21-1 is a pseudogene segment. There are 13 residues in the CDR3. CDR3 in DNA: TGTGCCAGCAGCACGCGACAGGCTGGTGGCTACACCTTC. It codes for CASSTRQAGGYTF.